The rows below give T cell receptor beta chains drawn from one sample of a study of blood T cell repertoires in COVID-19. Assay used: immunoSEQ multiplex PCR; TCRdb lists only in-frame clones, some missing. In the table there are tens of thousands of clones, 80% to 85% of which are singletons. Sequencing input: peripheral blood. The receptors here all came from a man between 60 and 75 years old with COVID-19, enrolled during active disease. The conserved cysteine and the conserved F or W are not part of the CDR3 here. The order of the fields is clone size, J gene, V gene, CDR3 protein. The size of a clone is reported for some rows only, either as once, few or many, or as a class for expanded clones.

-	TRBJ2-7	TRBV6-5	ASSYSLSSGRNEQY
once	TRBJ1-1	TRBV7-6	ASSSLQGPRTEAF
once	TRBJ1-3	TRBV5-1	ASSPGTGPGNTIY
-	TRBJ1-6	TRBV6-5	ASSYLGGDSPLH
-	TRBJ2-5	TRBV2	ASSEQGETQY
-	TRBJ2-1	TRBV5-5	ASSLAGLAGSNEQF
once	TRBJ2-7	TRBV19	ASSISGGRANEQY
-	TRBJ2-6	TRBV2	ASSTGGVGANVLT
-	TRBJ2-2	TRBV24-1	ATSEPGPLELF
-	TRBJ1-5	TRBV6-5	ASSDIRNQPQH
-	TRBJ2-3	TRBV5-4	ASSRITSASSTDTQY
-	TRBJ2-3	TRBV29-1	SVEGDTDTQY
-	TRBJ1-1	TRBV29-1	SVERTGPAEAF
-	TRBJ2-3	TRBV12-3/TRBV12-4	ASSLQGTDTQY
-	TRBJ2-3	TRBV5-1	ASSLFASGNTDTQY
-	TRBJ2-4	TRBV2	ASSGGGIDKNIQY
-	TRBJ2-5	TRBV21-1	ASQRRRGETQY
-	TRBJ2-5	TRBV7-9	ASSGVGSSAGDWRGEETQY
-	TRBJ2-5	TRBV5-1	ASSLAVAETQY
-	TRBJ1-2	TRBV19	ASSILRQGFYGYT
-	TRBJ2-3	TRBV5-4	ASGADRESTDTQY
-	TRBJ1-1	TRBV6-5	ASSYSPQGDTEAF
-	TRBJ2-5	TRBV5-1	ASSTGRGQEETQY
-	TRBJ2-2	TRBV4-1	ASSQVAGDTGELF
-	TRBJ1-2	TRBV9	ASSVAVDRPDGGNYGYT
-	TRBJ2-3	TRBV7-9	ASSLVEYTQY
few	TRBJ2-3	TRBV2	ASTWAPQPPDTQY
-	TRBJ1-1	TRBV4-2	ASSLGGSDTEAF
-	TRBJ1-1	TRBV28	ASSQGPFRAF
-	TRBJ2-7	TRBV11-2	ASSLDSAGEVEQY
-	TRBJ2-7	TRBV30	AWSVYRRTYEQY
-	TRBJ1-3	TRBV7-6	ASSLGARGSSGNTIY
-	TRBJ1-2	TRBV5-1	ASSWGEGDGYT
-	TRBJ1-6	TRBV19	ASGTGYNSPLH
-	TRBJ1-5	TRBV30	AWSALGSDQPQH
-	TRBJ1-1	TRBV24-1	ATSDRGGVDTEAF
once	TRBJ2-1	TRBV19	ASSILGLAGGLYNEQF
-	TRBJ2-2	TRBV10-3	AISESLADTGELF
-	TRBJ2-2	TRBV6-5	ASEGLQGYGELF
-	TRBJ2-3	TRBV7-2	ASSLGGSGRTQY
-	TRBJ1-1	TRBV5-1	ASSLDGLTEAF
once	TRBJ1-4	TRBV2	ASKRGIGAMIEKLF
-	TRBJ2-7	TRBV15	ATSSALGQVSNEQY
-	TRBJ2-5	TRBV10-2	ATLGEGGEEFQETQY
-	TRBJ1-2	TRBV7-9	ASSPQPYGYT
-	TRBJ1-5	TRBV4-1	ASSRGDRGYSNQPQH
-	TRBJ2-1	TRBV19	ASSIVGGTGSINEQF
few	TRBJ1-1	TRBV2	ASSESTTEGEAF